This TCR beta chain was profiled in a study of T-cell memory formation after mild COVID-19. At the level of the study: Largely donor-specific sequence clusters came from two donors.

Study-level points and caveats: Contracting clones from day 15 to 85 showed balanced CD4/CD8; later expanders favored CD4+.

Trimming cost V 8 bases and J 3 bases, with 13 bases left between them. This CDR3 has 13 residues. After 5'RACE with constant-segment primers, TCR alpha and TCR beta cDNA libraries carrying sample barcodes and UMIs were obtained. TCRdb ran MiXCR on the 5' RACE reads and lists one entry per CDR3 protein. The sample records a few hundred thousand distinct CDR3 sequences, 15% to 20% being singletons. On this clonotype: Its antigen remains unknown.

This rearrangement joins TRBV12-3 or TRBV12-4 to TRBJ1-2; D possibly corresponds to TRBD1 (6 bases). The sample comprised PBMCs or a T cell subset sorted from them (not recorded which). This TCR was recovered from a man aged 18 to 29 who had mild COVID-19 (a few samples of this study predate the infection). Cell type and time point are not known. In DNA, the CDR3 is TGTGCCAGCGCCCCCCAGGGGCACTATGGCTACACCTTC. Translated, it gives CASAPQGHYGYTF.